These T cell receptor beta chains were read from a single sample in a study of T cells in Graves' hyperthyroidism and ophthalmopathy. TCRdb reprocessed the multiplex PCR reads with MiXCR, giving one entry per CDR3 protein. The table lists around 540,000 distinct CDR3 sequences, more than 15% of them singletons, with 25% to 30% in the top ten. Sequencing was carried out using blood. Source of these receptors: a woman in her thirties with Graves' ophthalmopathy. Each CDR3 is given with its conserved first and last residue. Each record gives: V gene, clone size, D gene, J gene, CDR3 protein, CDR3 DNA. The D gene is left open where the match is weak. Part of the rows lack a size; the others show once, few, many or a class for expanded clones.

TRBV11-2	many	.	TRBJ1-4	CASSENQGTTNEKLFF	TGTGCCAGCAGCGAAAATCAGGGGACAACTAATGAAAAACTGTTTTTT
TRBV29-1	few	TRBD1	TRBJ2-7	CSVDMQGAYEQYF	TGCAGCGTTGATATGCAGGGGGCATACGAGCAGTACTTC
TRBV19	few	TRBD2	TRBJ2-1	CASSIRGLAGDEQFF	TGTGCCAGTAGTATCCGGGGACTAGCGGGAGACGAGCAGTTCTTC
TRBV7-9	many	TRBD2	TRBJ2-1	CASSPAGGLYNEQFF	TGTGCCAGCAGCCCCGCGGGGGGGCTATACAATGAGCAGTTCTTC
TRBV27	few	.	TRBJ2-3	CASSAEPGHFTDTQYF	TGTGCCAGCAGTGCCGAACCGGGACACTTCACAGATACGCAGTATTTT
TRBV5-1	.	.	TRBJ2-2	CASSPTVNTGELFF	TGCGCCAGCAGCCCGACAGTTAACACCGGGGAGCTGTTTTTT
TRBV7-9	few	TRBD2	TRBJ2-7	CASSLGSGREVYEQYF	TGTGCCAGCAGCTTGGGTAGCGGGAGAGAGGTGTACGAGCAGTACTTC
TRBV18	.	.	TRBJ2-1	CAQGLNNEQFF	TGTGCGCAGGGGTTAAACAATGAGCAGTTCTTC
TRBV11-2	.	.	TRBJ2-1	CASSGTDPKQFF	TGTGCCAGCAGCGGAACTGACCCAAAGCAGTTCTTC
TRBV25-1	.	TRBD1	TRBJ1-2	CASSDGDRGRYGYTF	TGTGCCAGCAGTGACGGGGACAGGGGGCGTTATGGCTACACCTTC
TRBV20-1	many	.	TRBJ2-7	CSALPDPASVDEQYF	TGCAGTGCCCTCCCCGATCCCGCTAGCGTCGACGAGCAGTACTTC
TRBV20-1	many	TRBD2	TRBJ2-1	CSAREELGWTSGNSYNEQFF	TGCAGTGCTAGAGAAGAGTTGGGGTGGACTAGCGGTAACTCCTACAATGAGCAGTTCTTC
TRBV28	many	.	TRBJ2-3	CASSSTGVNTQYF	TGTGCCAGCAGTTCGACAGGTGTGAATACGCAGTATTTT
TRBV6-2/TRBV6-3	.	.	TRBJ1-5	CASRVRGRQPQHF	TGTGCCAGCAGGGTAAGGGGTCGTCAGCCCCAGCATTTT
TRBV3-1	.	TRBD2	TRBJ2-7	CASSLGTSEQYF	TGTGCCAGCAGCCTCGGGACTAGCGAGCAGTACTTC
TRBV29-1	many	.	TRBJ1-4	CSVAADAANEKLFF	TGCAGCGTTGCCGCAGACGCCGCTAATGAAAAACTGTTTTTT
TRBV28	many	.	TRBJ1-2	CASRAGNQGYTF	TGTGCCAGCAGAGCAGGGAATCAAGGCTACACCTTC
TRBV19	few	.	TRBJ1-5	CASSREGGYGNQPQHF	TGTGCCAGTAGTAGGGAGGGAGGTTATGGCAATCAGCCCCAGCATTTT
TRBV6-2/TRBV6-3	few	TRBD1	TRBJ1-1	CASSPRDRGLREAFF	TGTGCCAGCAGTCCCCGGGACAGGGGGCTGAGGGAAGCTTTCTTT
TRBV6-2/TRBV6-3	few	TRBD1	TRBJ2-2	CASSWGTGPGELFF	TGTGCCAGCAGTTGGGGGACAGGGCCCGGGGAGCTGTTTTTT
TRBV6-1	many	TRBD2	TRBJ2-1	CASSYPLRLAANEQFF	TGTGCCAGCAGTTATCCCCTGCGGCTAGCGGCGAATGAGCAGTTCTTC
TRBV7-2	many	.	TRBJ2-1	CASKGTDEQFF	TGTGCCAGCAAAGGAACGGATGAGCAGTTCTTC
TRBV14	.	.	TRBJ2-7	CASSHGHLYEQYF	TGTGCCAGCAGCCACGGTCACCTATACGAGCAGTACTTC
TRBV12-3/TRBV12-4	few	.	TRBJ2-4	CASSFGGTQNIQYF	TGTGCCAGCAGTTTTGGGGGAACCCAAAACATTCAGTACTTC
TRBV19	.	TRBD1	TRBJ1-1	CASRPGQGAASTEAFF	TGTGCCAGTAGGCCCGGGCAGGGGGCTGCCAGCACTGAAGCTTTCTTT
TRBV30	many	.	TRBJ1-2	CAWTQGNYGYTF	TGTGCCTGGACACAGGGCAACTATGGCTACACCTTC
TRBV7-2	many	TRBD2	TRBJ2-5	CASSLRSLAGEKETQYF	TGTGCCAGCAGCTTAAGGAGTCTAGCGGGAGAGAAGGAGACCCAGTACTTC
TRBV5-6	.	TRBD2	TRBJ2-7	CASFWTSGRVAYEQYF	TGTGCCAGCTTCTGGACTAGCGGGAGGGTCGCCTACGAGCAGTACTTC
TRBV30	.	TRBD2	TRBJ2-3	CAWGASGRSRPLTDTQYF	TGTGCCTGGGGGGCTAGCGGGAGGTCCCGGCCTCTCACAGATACGCAGTATTTT
TRBV30	.	.	TRBJ2-3	CAWSIRGADTQYF	TGTGCCTGGAGTATCCGGGGCGCAGATACGCAGTATTTT
TRBV5-5	many	TRBD2	TRBJ2-3	CASSPGTRVADTQYF	TGTGCCAGCAGCCCCGGGACTAGAGTCGCAGATACGCAGTATTTT
TRBV29-1	.	TRBD1	TRBJ2-5	CSVEHPTGQGAKWKTQYF	TGCAGCGTTGAACACCCAACCGGACAGGGGGCGAAATGGAAGACCCAGTACTTC
TRBV5-1	many	.	TRBJ2-7	CASSWNAGGGEQYF	TGCGCCAGCAGCTGGAATGCAGGGGGGGGCGAGCAGTACTTC
TRBV7-2	.	TRBD2	TRBJ2-7	CASSSLGTSGSTNEQYF	TGTGCCAGCAGCTCCTTGGGGACTAGCGGGAGTACAAACGAGCAGTACTTC
TRBV18	many	.	TRBJ2-5	CASSTGHRLQETQYF	TGTGCCAGCTCAACGGGACATCGACTCCAAGAGACCCAGTACTTC
TRBV28	.	.	TRBJ2-5	CASSLLERGETQYF	TGTGCCAGCAGTTTATTGGAGCGTGGGGAGACCCAGTACTTC